This T cell receptor (beta chain) was sequenced for a study of cytomegalovirus exposure and HLA in healthy donors. Study results and limitations: Rarity marked most TCR sequences, yet some public TCRs occurred in many donors. Earlier analysis looked at TCR beta V segments, and most were productive about 87% or about 30% of the time.

Germline V lookup: CDR1 MDHEN, CDR2 SYDVKM. This CDR3 contains 14 residues. V lost 7 bases to trimming and J lost 3 bases, with 15 bases between them. This PCR relied on a set of 60 Vbeta primers and 13 Jbeta primers. Measured with immunoSEQ multiplex PCR; TCRdb has only the in-frame clones, and not every one. Found here are around 210,000 clones, roughly four fifths of them singletons; the top ten hold 2.5% to 3.5%. Turning to this clone: No antigen is known for it.

The sample taken for sequencing was PBMCs. The receptor was derived from a woman in her thirties or forties in good health and CMV-seronegative. The V call is TRBV28, the J call TRBJ1-1, with a tentative D call TRBD1 (5 bases). The CDR3 nucleotides read TGTGCCAGCATTATTGAGCGGGGGTACACTGAAGCTTTCTTT. The encoded protein is CASIIERGYTEAFF.